A single sample is the source of the 3 T cell receptor beta chains below, sequenced in a study of shared clonotypes between healthy human individuals. Sequenced by immunoSEQ multiplex PCR; TCRdb stores in-frame clones only, minus some. Of 2 million to 2.5 million clones listed, about 92% are singletons. As defined, naive CD8 cells were CD45RO-negative and positively selected for CCR7, with terminally differentiated effector memory CD45RA+ cells excluded. Sequencing was done on a sample of naive CD8+ T cells from PBMCs. The receptor source for this set is a man younger than 35 in good health. Some clones in this sample may be carry-over from other donors' samples.

The genes are TRBV18 and TRBJ2-1; D not resolved. The CDR3 runs 14 residues. Germline CDR1 is KGHSH and CDR2 is LQKENI. Trimming cost V 6 bases and J 8 bases, with 17 bases left between them. CDR3 bases: TGTGCCAGCTCTCCAGGCCCTCTTTTCGATGAGCAGTTCTTC. It is translated as CASSPGPLFDEQFF. The variable domain in full, with the rest retrieved from reference TRBV18 and TRBJ2-1, is NAGVMQNPRHLVRRRGQEARLRCSPMKGHSHVYWYRQLPEEGLKFMVYLQKENIIDESGMPKERFSAEFPKEGPSILRIQQVVRGDSAAYFCASSPGPLFDEQFFGPGTRLTVL.

The chain couples TRBV9 to TRBJ2-3; no definite D call. The CDR3 is 14 amino acids. V was pared by 5 bases and J by 0 bases, with 10 bases between. Germline CDR1 SGDLS, CDR2 YYNGEE. CDR3 in amino acids: CASSDGRSTDTQYF. The CDR3 bases are TGTGCCAGCAGTGACGGGCGGAGCACAGATACGCAGTATTTT.

As to this clone: This CDR3 is also generated by other DNA sequences in the sample. This rearrangement joins TRBV9 to TRBJ2-2; D unclear. Per germline, CDR1 SGDLS and CDR2 YYNGEE. The germline V and J ends were trimmed by 5 bases and 5 bases, with 7 bases remaining between them. The CDR3 runs to 12 residues. CDR3: CASSFNTGELFF. For the CDR3, the DNA is TGTGCCAGCAGTTTCAATACCGGGGAGCTGTTTTTT.